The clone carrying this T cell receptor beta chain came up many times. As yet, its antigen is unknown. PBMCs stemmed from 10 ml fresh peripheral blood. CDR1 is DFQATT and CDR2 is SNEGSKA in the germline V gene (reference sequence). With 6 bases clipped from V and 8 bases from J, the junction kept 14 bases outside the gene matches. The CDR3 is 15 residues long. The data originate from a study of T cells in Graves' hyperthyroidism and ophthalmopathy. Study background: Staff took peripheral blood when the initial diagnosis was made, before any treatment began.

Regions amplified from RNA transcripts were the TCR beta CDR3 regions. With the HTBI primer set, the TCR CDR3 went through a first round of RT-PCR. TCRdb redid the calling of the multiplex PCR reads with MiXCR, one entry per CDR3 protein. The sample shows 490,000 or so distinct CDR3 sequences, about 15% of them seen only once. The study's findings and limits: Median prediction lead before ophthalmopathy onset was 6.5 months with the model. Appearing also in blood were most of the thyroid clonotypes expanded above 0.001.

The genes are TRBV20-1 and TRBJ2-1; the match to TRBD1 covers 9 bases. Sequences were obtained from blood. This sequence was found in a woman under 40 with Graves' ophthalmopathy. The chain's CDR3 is CSARTPGQGVDEQFF. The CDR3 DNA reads TGCAGTGCCCGGACTCCGGGACAGGGCGTGGATGAGCAGTTCTTC.